This T cell receptor beta chain was observed in a study of blood T cell repertoires in COVID-19. In the study overall: There were acute and convalescent COVID-19 samples, and they came from the United States, Italy and Spain. From T cells, B-cell-depleted T cells, or PBMCs came the material, which was cDNA or gDNA.

The ends lost 4 bases at V and 0 bases at J; junction bases unmatched: 5. CDR1 is SGHVS and CDR2 is FNYEAQ in the germline V gene. The CDR3 is 16 residues long. Original data processing: For nucleated cells, counts were estimated from reference gene primer amplification. TCRdb's copy holds only in-frame clones and misses some; the assay was immunoSEQ multiplex PCR. D and trimming were read from the DNA, whereas the V and J calls and clone size are those reported in that table. The sample has 260,000 or so clones, roughly 90% seen once; the top ten hold 9% to 9.5%. The receptor was derived from a man between 18 and 35 years old with active or convalescent COVID-19. The source material was peripheral blood. This chain links TRBV7-6 with TRBJ1-3; 8 bases map to TRBD1. The CDR3 sequence is CASSSGQGFSGNTIYF. CDR3 nucleotides: TGTGCCAGCAGCTCAGGACAGGGCTTCTCTGGAAACACCATATATTTT.